This T cell receptor (beta chain) was recovered during a study of cytomegalovirus exposure and HLA in healthy donors. With 60 Vbeta and 13 Jbeta primers, the PCR was carried out. Only in-frame clones appear in the TCRdb table, and some are missing; sequencing was by immunoSEQ multiplex PCR. The profile shows about 280,000 clones, around 90% of them singletons. Unrecorded immune exposure was likely among donors, who were nominally healthy when sampled. CDR1 and CDR2 (germline): ENHRY, SYGVKD. The CDR3 runs to 13 residues. Losses at the gene ends were 9 bases for V and 5 bases for J; bases not matched to a gene: 7.

This sequence joins TRBV10-3 and TRBJ2-7, with 10 bases fitting TRBD2. The material sequenced was PBMCs. The source is a woman between 18 and 29 years old in good health and CMV-seronegative. The CDR3 coding sequence is TGTGCCATTGGGACTAGCGCGCGGCACGAGCAGTACTTC. Translated: CAIGTSARHEQYF.